These 26 T cell receptor beta chains share one sample of origin, sequenced in a study of T cell repertoires in cytomegalovirus infection. Their target antigens are unknown. Via MiXCR, TCRdb re-called the reads, giving one row per CDR3 protein. Among 640,000 or so distinct CDR3 sequences listed, around a third were seen once. This sample comprised cultured PBMCs, obtained from culture after CMV antigen stimulation. These TCRs come from a human donor in good health (CMV status not recorded). Some clones in this sample may be carry-over from other donors' samples.

There are a few counts of this clonotype. The genes are TRBV6-5 and TRBJ1-1; D remains ambiguous. CDR1 and CDR2 from the germline V gene are MNHEY and SVGAGI. V dropped 0 bases and J dropped 4 bases, with 12 bases sitting between them. There are 15 residues in the CDR3. The CDR3 nucleotides are TGTGCCAGCAGTTACTCGGGCGGGGAATTCACTGAAGCTTTCTTT. As protein: CASSYSGGEFTEAFF.

This clonotype was found a few times. V and J are TRBV9 and TRBJ1-3; tentatively, D is TRBD1 (5 bases). The V gene lost 1 base and the J gene lost 1 base, with 12 bases spanning the gap. Germline lookup yields CDR1 SGDLS and CDR2 YYNGEE. The CDR3 length is 16 residues. The CDR3 loop is CASSVRGAGSGNTIYF. DNA for the CDR3: TGTGCCAGCAGCGTACGGGGCGCAGGGTCTGGAAACACCATATATTTT.

The chain links TRBV6-6 to TRBJ2-1; D gene unclear. CDR3 length equals 15 residues. Germline values: CDR1 MNHNY, CDR2 SVGAGI (reference sequence). V gave up 1 base and J gave up 3 bases, with 10 bases separating them. The CDR3 loop is CASSYYKADYNEQFF. In nucleotides, the CDR3 is TGTGCCAGCAGTTACTACAAGGCAGACTACAATGAGCAGTTCTTC.

The chain's CDR3 is CASSVGQAANFF. CDR3 DNA sequence: TGTGCCAGCAGCGTGGGACAGGCGGCTAATTTCTTC. This chain joins TRBV7-9 and TRBJ2-1, with TRBD1 identical over 8 bases. This CDR3 is 12 amino acids long. The V gene's germline CDR1 is SEHNR and CDR2 FQNEAQ (reference sequence). The V gene end was trimmed by 5 bases and the J gene end by 16 bases; junction bases not matched to a gene: 10.

The rearrangement uses TRBV10-3 and TRBJ1-2; 8 bases are shared with TRBD1. Germline loops: CDR1 ENHRY, CDR2 SYGVKD. The CDR3 loop spans 19 amino acids. Unmatched junction bases numbered 12, after V lost 0 bases and J lost 0 bases. CDR3 sequence reads: CAISESIRTGSTANYGYTF. CDR3 nucleotides: TGTGCCATCAGTGAGTCGATAAGGACAGGGTCCACCGCTAACTATGGCTACACCTTC.

This clonotype was seen only a few times. V gene TRBV20-1 combines with J gene TRBJ2-7, with D tentatively TRBD1 (5 bases). Deletions cut 5 bases from V and 3 bases from J, with 23 bases between. CDR3 size: 16 residues. CDR1 and CDR2 (germline): DFQATT, SNEGSKA (reference sequence). The CDR3 sequence: CSAWIRQGASFYEQYF. CDR3 in DNA: TGCAGTGCTTGGATCCGACAAGGGGCATCTTTCTACGAGCAGTACTTC.

J is TRBJ1-4 and V is TRBV27; 7 bases agree with TRBD1. Trimming at V came to 3 bases and at J to 7 bases, leaving 5 bases not matched to a gene. Germline lookup yields CDR1 MNHEY and CDR2 SMNVEV (reference sequence). The CDR3 is 14 amino acids. CDR3 loop: CASSLGGTVEKLFF. The CDR3 DNA is TGTGCCAGCAGTTTGGGTGGGACAGTTGAAAAACTGTTTTTT.

The chain carries TRBV4-3 and TRBJ2-3; 9 positions agree with TRBD1. CDR3 length equals 14 residues. V shed 5 bases and J 1 base; nucleotides not matched to a gene: 1. CDR1 and CDR2 (germline): LGHNA, YSLEER. CDR3 loop: CASSRQGGTDTQYF. As DNA, the CDR3 is TGCGCCAGCAGCAGACAGGGGGGCACAGATACGCAGTATTTT.

V gene TRBV6-2 or TRBV6-3 combines with J gene TRBJ1-4; D remains ambiguous. CDR1 and CDR2 (germline): MNHEY, SVGEGT. CDR3 length: 15 amino acids. Trimming stripped 2 bases from V and 0 bases from J, with 7 bases between. The CDR3 protein is CASSYGMTTNEKLFF. For the CDR3, the DNA is TGTGCCAGCAGTTACGGGATGACAACTAATGAAAAACTGTTTTTT.

This clonotype has only a few counts. The rearrangement joins TRBV6-2 or TRBV6-3 to TRBJ2-3, with a tentative D call TRBD1 (6 bases). The CDR3 is made up of 15 amino acids. Trimming left V 2 bases short and J 6 bases short, with 15 bases between. Germline CDR1 is MNHEY and CDR2 is SVGEGT. CDR3 amino acids: CASSYTGTVQDTQYF. CDR3 coding DNA: TGTGCCAGCAGTTACACAGGGACGGTCCAGGATACGCAGTATTTT.

This clonotype was recorded a few times. The CDR3 region has the DNA TGTGCCAGTAGTATTGGCCGGGACACAGATACGCAGTATTTT. This codes for CASSIGRDTDTQYF. The V call is TRBV19, the J call TRBJ2-3, with D perhaps matching TRBD2 (5 bases). This CDR3 is built from 14 residues. Trimming removed 3 bases at V and 2 bases at J, with 9 bases between. Looked up from germline, CDR1 is LNHDA and CDR2 is SQIVND (reference sequence).

This clonotype has a handful of counts. The chain joins TRBV6-1 to TRBJ2-3, with a possible D match to TRBD1 (6 bases). Deletions cut 6 bases from V and 0 bases from J, with 22 bases between. Germline V gene lookup returns CDR1 MNHNS and CDR2 SASEGT. The length of the CDR3 is 18 residues. CDR3 bases: TGTGCCAGCAGCACCAACCGAAGGGGGAACCGGAGCACAGATACGCAGTATTTT. This sequence encodes CASSTNRRGNRSTDTQYF.

V is TRBV27 and J is TRBJ2-1, with unresolved D. The CDR3 totals 14 residues. Germline values: CDR1 MNHEY, CDR2 SMNVEV (reference sequence). V was clipped by 3 bases and J by 4 bases, with 10 bases between them. The CDR3 sequence is CASSFVGWYNEQFF. CDR3 sequence (DNA): TGTGCCAGCAGTTTTGTTGGATGGTACAATGAGCAGTTCTTC.

The chain employs TRBV28 and TRBJ2-5; maybe TRBD2 (6 bases). The CDR3 spans 13 residues. Germline CDR1 is MDHEN and CDR2 is SYDVKM. V gave up 11 bases and J gave up 2 bases, with 15 bases separating them. CDR3 sequence: CAALGAGQETQYF. CDR3 in DNA: TGTGCCGCACTTGGGGCGGGGCAAGAGACCCAGTACTTC.

The CDR3, as DNA: TGTGCCAGCAGTTTGATCCCCCAAAATGAGCAGTTCTTC. Translated, it gives CASSLIPQNEQFF. This rearrangement joins TRBV12-3 or TRBV12-4 to TRBJ2-1; no definite D call. V was pared by 3 bases and J by 7 bases, with 10 bases between. The CDR3 runs 13 residues.

V gene TRBV27 combines with J gene TRBJ2-7; D remains ambiguous. With 3 bases removed from V and 3 bases from J, the gap between germline ends came to 12 bases. The CDR3 totals 14 residues. Germline V gives CDR1 MNHEY, CDR2 SMNVEV (reference sequence). Here the CDR3 reads CASSFSRSHYEQYV. The CDR3 region has the DNA TGTGCCAGCAGTTTTAGTCGCAGCCACTACGAGCAGTACGTC.

This clonotype was recorded many times. This sequence joins TRBV7-8 and TRBJ1-1; D is unclear. The V and J ends lost 1 base and 4 bases respectively, with 7 bases between them. The CDR3 sequence is 13 residues long. The germline CDR1 and CDR2 sequences are SGHVS and FQNEAQ. The CDR3 DNA reads TGTGCCAGCAGCTTAGTGAGTACCACTGAAGCTTTCTTT. It is translated as CASSLVSTTEAFF.

This clonotype was seen only once. Here the CDR3 DNA reads TGCGCCAGCAGCCAGGGACAGGGATATAACTATGGCTACACCTTC. Translated, it gives CASSQGQGYNYGYTF. The rearrangement links TRBV4-1 to TRBJ1-2; 9 bases are shared with TRBD1. V gave up 3 bases and J gave up 1 base; unmatched junction bases: 3. Germline-derived CDR1 and CDR2 are MGHRA and YSYEKL. The CDR3 runs to 15 residues.

The CDR3 DNA follows: TGTGCCAGCAGTCCCACCGCCGCATACGAGCAGTACTTC. Protein: CASSPTAAYEQYF. The chain links TRBV27 to TRBJ2-7, with unresolved D. Germline V CDR1 and CDR2: MNHEY, SMNVEV (reference sequence). The V end lost 5 bases, the J end lost 4 bases, and 12 bases lay between the germline ends. CDR3 length equals 13 residues.

This chain uses TRBV7-9 with TRBJ1-4, with D hard to call. V was shortened by 1 base and J by 4 bases, with 4 bases between the two germline ends. The CDR3 spans 13 residues. Germline V gene lookup returns CDR1 SEHNR and CDR2 FQNEAQ (reference sequence). For the CDR3, the DNA is TGTGCCAGCAGCTTAGACAATAATGAAAAACTGTTTTTT. Translating gives CASSLDNNEKLFF.

The chain uses TRBV5-5 and TRBJ2-7, with 9 bases matching TRBD2. The CDR3 loop spans 16 amino acids. Germline V lookup: CDR1 SGHKS, CDR2 YYEKEE (reference sequence). The junction had 9 bases not matched to a gene; V was cut back by 0 bases and J by 5 bases. The CDR3 spells CASSLVASGTHDEQYF. The CDR3 nucleotides read TGTGCCAGCAGCTTGGTGGCTAGCGGGACCCACGACGAGCAGTACTTC.

In this sample, this clonotype turned up a few times. The chain employs TRBV27 and TRBJ1-1; 8 bases are a match to TRBD1. V dropped 3 bases and J dropped 4; count of bases not matched to a gene: 7. This CDR3 is built from 15 residues. The germline V gene has CDR1 MNHEY and CDR2 SMNVEV (reference sequence). CDR3 protein: CASSFRTGRFTEAFF. The CDR3 coding sequence is TGTGCCAGCAGTTTTCGGACAGGGCGGTTCACTGAAGCTTTCTTT.

There are a few counts of this clonotype. The V call is TRBV7-2, the J call TRBJ2-5, with D perhaps TRBD1 (6 bases). This CDR3 spans 14 amino acids. The germline gives CDR1 SGHTA, CDR2 FQGNSA. V was cut by 6 bases and J by 4 bases, with 15 bases left in between. The DNA for the CDR3 is TGTGCCAGCAGGAGGGGGAGCTACGGAGAGACCCAGTACTTC. Protein product: CASRRGSYGETQYF.

Turning to this clonotype: This CDR3 is missing its conserved last phenylalanine or tryptophan, likely due to a read error. This chain connects TRBV19 to TRBJ2-1; 11 bases are shared with TRBD2. V dropped 4 bases and J dropped 4; count of bases not matched to a gene: 12. The CDR3 is 18 amino acids. Germline V lookup: CDR1 LNHDA, CDR2 SQIVND (reference sequence). In DNA form, the CDR3 reads TGTGCCAGTAGTAGGGGGACTAGCGGCCCTGTCTCATACAATGAGCAGTTCTTA. It translates to CASSRGTSGPVSYNEQFL.

The rearrangement uses TRBV9 and TRBJ2-6, with D possibly TRBD2 on 5 matching bases. The germline V and J ends were trimmed by 2 bases and 4 bases, with 7 bases remaining between them. Germline V gene data show CDR1 as SGDLS and CDR2 as YYNGEE. This CDR3 comprises 14 residues. Written as DNA, the CDR3 is TGTGCCAGCAGCGTTCGGGGAGGGGCCAACGTCCTGACTTTC. It yields the protein CASSVRGGANVLTF.

This chain links TRBV28 with TRBJ1-2; D gene ambiguous. This CDR3 contains 12 residues. Trimming removed 3 bases at V and 5 bases at J, with 7 bases between. Germline loops: CDR1 MDHEN, CDR2 SYDVKM. The CDR3 reads CASSFGEYGYTF. As DNA, the CDR3 is TGTGCCAGCAGTTTCGGGGAGTATGGCTACACCTTC.